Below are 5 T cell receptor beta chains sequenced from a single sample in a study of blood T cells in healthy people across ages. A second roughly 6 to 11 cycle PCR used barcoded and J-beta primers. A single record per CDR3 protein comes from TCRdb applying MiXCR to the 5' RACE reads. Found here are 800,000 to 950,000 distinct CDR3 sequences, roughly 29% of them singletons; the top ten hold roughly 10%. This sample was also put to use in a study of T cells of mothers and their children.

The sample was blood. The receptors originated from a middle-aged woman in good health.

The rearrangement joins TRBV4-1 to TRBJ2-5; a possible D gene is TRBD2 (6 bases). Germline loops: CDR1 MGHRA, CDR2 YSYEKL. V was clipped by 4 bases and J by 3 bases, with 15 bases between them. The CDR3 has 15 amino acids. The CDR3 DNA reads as TGCGCCAGCAGCCTCATAGGAGGGGCTAAAGAGACCCAGTACTTC. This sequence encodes CASSLIGGAKETQYF.

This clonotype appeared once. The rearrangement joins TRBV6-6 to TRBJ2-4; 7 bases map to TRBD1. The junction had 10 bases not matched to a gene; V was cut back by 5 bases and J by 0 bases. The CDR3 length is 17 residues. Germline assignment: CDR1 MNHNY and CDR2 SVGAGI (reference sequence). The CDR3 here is CASSNQMTGIAKNIQYF. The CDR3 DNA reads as TGTGCCAGCAGTAATCAAATGACAGGGATAGCCAAAAACATTCAGTACTTC.

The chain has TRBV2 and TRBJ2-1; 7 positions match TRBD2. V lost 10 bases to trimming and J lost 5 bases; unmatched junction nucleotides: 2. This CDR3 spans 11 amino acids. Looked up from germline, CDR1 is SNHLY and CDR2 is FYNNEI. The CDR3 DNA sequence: TGTGCCATCAGCGGGAACAATGAGCAGTTCTTC. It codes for CAISGNNEQFF.

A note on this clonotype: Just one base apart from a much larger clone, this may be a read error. The CDR3 protein is CASSLASGGILCPTDTQYF. The DNA of the CDR3 is TGTGCCAGCAGCTTAGCTAGCGGGGGAATCCTTTGCCCTACAGATACGCAGTATTTT. The V call is TRBV11-2, the J call TRBJ2-3; 10 bases align to TRBD2. Unmatched junction bases numbered 13, after V lost 1 base and J lost 3 bases. In germline, CDR1 is SGHAT, CDR2 FQNNGV. The CDR3 contains 19 residues.

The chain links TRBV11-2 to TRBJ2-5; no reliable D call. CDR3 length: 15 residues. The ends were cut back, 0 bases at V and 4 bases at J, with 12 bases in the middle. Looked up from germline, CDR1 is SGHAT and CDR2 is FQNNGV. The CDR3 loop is CASSLDLQDPETQYF. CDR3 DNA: TGTGCCAGCAGCTTAGATCTACAAGATCCAGAGACCCAGTACTTC.